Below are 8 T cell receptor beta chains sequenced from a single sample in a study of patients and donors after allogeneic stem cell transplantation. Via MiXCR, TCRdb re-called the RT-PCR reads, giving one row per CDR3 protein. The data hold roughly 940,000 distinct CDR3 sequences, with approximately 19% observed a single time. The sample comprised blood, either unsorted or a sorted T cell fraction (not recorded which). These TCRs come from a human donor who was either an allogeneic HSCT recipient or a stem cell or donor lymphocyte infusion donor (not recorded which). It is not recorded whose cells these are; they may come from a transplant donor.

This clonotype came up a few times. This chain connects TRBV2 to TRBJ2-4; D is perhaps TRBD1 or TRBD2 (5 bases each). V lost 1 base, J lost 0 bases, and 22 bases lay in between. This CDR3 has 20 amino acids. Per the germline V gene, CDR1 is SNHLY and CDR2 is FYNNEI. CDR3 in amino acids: CASSEGSALRDSVAKNIQYF. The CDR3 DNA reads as TGTGCCAGCAGTGAAGGTAGCGCCCTCCGAGACAGCGTAGCCAAAAACATTCAGTACTTC.

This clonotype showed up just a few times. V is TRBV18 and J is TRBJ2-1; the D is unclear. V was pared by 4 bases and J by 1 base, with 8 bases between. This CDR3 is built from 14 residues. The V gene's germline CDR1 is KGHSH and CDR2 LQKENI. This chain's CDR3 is CASSQSNSYNEQFF. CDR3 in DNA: TGTGCCAGCTCACAATCTAATTCCTACAATGAGCAGTTCTTC.

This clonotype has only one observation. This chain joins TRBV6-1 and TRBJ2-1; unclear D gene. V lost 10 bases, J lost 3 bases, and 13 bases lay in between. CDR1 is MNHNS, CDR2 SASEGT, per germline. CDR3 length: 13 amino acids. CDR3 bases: TGTGCCATCAGGATCTATGGCTACAATGAGCAGTTCTTC. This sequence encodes CAIRIYGYNEQFF.

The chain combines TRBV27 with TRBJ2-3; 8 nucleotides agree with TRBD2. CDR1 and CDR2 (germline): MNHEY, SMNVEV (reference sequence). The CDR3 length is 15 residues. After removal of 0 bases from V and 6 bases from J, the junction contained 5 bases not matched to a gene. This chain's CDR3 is CASSLSAGEMDTQYF. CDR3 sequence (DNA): TGTGCCAGCAGTTTATCAGCGGGAGAGATGGATACGCAGTATTTT.

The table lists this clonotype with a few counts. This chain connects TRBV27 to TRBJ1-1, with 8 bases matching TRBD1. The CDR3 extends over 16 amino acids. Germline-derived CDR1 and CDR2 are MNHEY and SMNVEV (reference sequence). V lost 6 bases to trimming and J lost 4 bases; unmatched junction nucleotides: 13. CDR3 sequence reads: CASSLSGGAFSTEAFF. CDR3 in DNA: TGTGCCAGCAGCTTGTCAGGGGGCGCTTTCAGCACTGAAGCTTTCTTT.

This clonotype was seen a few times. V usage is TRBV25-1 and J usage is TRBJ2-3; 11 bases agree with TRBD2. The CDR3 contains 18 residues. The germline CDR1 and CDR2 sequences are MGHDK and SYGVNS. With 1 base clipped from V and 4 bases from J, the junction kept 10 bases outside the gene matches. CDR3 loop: CASSEWEGSGRVADTQYF. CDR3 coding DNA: TGTGCCAGCAGTGAATGGGAAGGTAGCGGGAGGGTCGCAGATACGCAGTATTTT.

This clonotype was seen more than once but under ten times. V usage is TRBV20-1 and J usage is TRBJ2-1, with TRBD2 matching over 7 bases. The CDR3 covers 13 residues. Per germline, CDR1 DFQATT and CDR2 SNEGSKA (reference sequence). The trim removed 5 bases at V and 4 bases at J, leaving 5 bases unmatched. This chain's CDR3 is CSAVGLIYNEQFF. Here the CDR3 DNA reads TGCAGTGCTGTGGGACTAATTTACAATGAGCAGTTCTTC.

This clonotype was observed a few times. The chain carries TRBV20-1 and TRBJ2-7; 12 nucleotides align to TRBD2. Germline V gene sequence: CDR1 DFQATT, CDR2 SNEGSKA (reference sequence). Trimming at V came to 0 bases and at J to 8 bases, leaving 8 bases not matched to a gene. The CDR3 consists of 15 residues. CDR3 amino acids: CSARDRLAGDTKQYF. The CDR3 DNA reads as TGCAGTGCTAGAGATCGACTAGCGGGGGATACGAAGCAGTACTTC.